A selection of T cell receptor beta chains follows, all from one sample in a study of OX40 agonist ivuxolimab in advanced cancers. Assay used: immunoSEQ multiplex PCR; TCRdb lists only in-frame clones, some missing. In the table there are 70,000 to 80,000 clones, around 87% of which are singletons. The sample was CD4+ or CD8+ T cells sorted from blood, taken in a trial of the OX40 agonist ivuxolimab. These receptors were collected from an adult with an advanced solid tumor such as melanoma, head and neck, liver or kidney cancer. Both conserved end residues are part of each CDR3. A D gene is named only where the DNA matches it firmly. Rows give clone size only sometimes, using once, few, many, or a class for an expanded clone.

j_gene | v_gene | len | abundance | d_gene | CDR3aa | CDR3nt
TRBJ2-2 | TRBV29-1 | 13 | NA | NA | CSVGWGATGELFF | TGCAGCGTCGGCTGGGGGGCAACCGGGGAGCTGTTTTTT
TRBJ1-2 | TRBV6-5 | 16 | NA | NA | CASSYSSSRGAGGYTF | TGTGCCAGCAGTTACTCGAGTTCGAGGGGGGCTGGTGGCTACACCTTC
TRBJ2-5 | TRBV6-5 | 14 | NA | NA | CASSYRTEKETQYF | TGTGCCAGCAGTTACAGGACAGAAAAAGAGACCCAGTACTTC
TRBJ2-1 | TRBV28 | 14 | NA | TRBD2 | CASSFAGAWNEQFF | TGTGCCAGCAGTTTCGCGGGAGCATGGAATGAGCAGTTCTTC
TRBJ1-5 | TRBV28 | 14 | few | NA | CASSSWTENQPQHF | TGTGCCAGCAGTTCATGGACGGAAAATCAGCCCCAGCATTTT
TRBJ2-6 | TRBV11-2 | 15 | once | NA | CASSYTSSGANVLTF | TGTGCCAGCAGCTACACCTCTTCTGGGGCCAACGTCCTGACTTTC
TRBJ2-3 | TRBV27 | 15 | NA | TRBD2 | CASRAGGLATDTQYF | TGTGCCAGCAGGGCCGGGGGACTAGCGACAGATACGCAGTATTTT
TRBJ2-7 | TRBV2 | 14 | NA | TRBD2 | CASQLAVTLGEQYF | TGTGCCAGCCAACTAGCGGTGACTTTGGGCGAGCAGTACTTC
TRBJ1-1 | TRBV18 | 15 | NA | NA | CASSPPGGLGTEAFF | TGTGCCAGCTCACCACCCGGGGGGCTGGGCACTGAAGCTTTCTTT
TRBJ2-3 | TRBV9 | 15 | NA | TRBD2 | CASSATSRRTDTQYF | TGTGCCAGCAGCGCGACTAGCCGACGCACAGATACGCAGTATTTT
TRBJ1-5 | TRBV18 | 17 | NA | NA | CASSPLQQGMSNQPQHF | TGTGCCAGCTCACCTTTACAACAGGGAATGAGCAATCAGCCCCAGCATTTT
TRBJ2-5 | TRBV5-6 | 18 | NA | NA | CASSLLHSPYSFSETQYF | TGTGCCAGCAGCTTGCTCCACTCTCCCTATTCGTTCTCAGAGACCCAGTACTTC
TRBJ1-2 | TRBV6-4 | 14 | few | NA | CASSDSQGVYGYTF | TGTGCCAGCAGTGACTCTCAAGGGGTCTATGGCTACACCTTC
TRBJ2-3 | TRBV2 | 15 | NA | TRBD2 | CASRELAGGTDTQYF | TGTGCCAGCAGAGAACTAGCGGGAGGCACAGATACGCAGTATTTT
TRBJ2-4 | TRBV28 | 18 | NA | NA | CASSFVRQGTLAKNIQYF | TGTGCCAGCAGTTTCGTTCGGCAGGGAACCCTAGCCAAAAACATTCAGTACTTC
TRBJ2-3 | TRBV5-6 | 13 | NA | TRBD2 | CASSYSGKDTQYF | TGTGCCAGCAGCTATAGCGGGAAGGATACGCAGTATTTT
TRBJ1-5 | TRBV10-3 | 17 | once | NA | CAISESTRGTLNQPQHF | TGTGCCATCAGTGAGTCGACTCGGGGGACTTTAAATCAGCCCCAGCATTTT
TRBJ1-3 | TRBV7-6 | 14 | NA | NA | CASSFRPIGNTIYF | TGTGCCAGCAGCTTTCGGCCGATCGGAAACACCATATATTTT
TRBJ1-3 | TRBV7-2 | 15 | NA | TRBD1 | CASSRGQGVGNTIYF | TGTGCCAGCAGCCGAGGACAGGGCGTGGGTAACACCATATATTTT
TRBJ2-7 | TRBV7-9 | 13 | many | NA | CASSSRGPYEQYF | TGTGCCAGCAGCTCGAGGGGCCCCTACGAGCAGTACTTC
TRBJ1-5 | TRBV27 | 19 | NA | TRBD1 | CASSLLPTGKLLSNQPQHF | TGTGCCAGCAGTTTACTTCCGACAGGGAAACTTCTTAGCAATCAGCCCCAGCATTTT
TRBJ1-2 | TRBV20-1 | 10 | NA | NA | CSARDEQASF | TGCAGTGCTAGAGATGAACAGGCTTCCTTC
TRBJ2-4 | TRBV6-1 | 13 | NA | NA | CASSWGMEGIQYF | TGTGCCAGCAGTTGGGGGATGGAGGGCATTCAGTACTTC
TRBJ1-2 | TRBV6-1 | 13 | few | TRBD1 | CASSRDSNYGYTF | TGTGCCAGCAGTAGGGACAGTAACTATGGCTACACCTTC
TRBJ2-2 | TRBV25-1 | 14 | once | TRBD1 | CASQAGGKTGELFF | TGTGCCAGCCAAGCAGGGGGTAAAACCGGGGAGCTGTTTTTT
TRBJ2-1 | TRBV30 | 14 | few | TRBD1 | CAWRKGQGVYEQFF | TGTGCCTGGAGGAAAGGACAGGGGGTGTATGAGCAGTTCTTC
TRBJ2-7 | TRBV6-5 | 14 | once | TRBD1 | CASKRGRQSYEQYF | TGTGCCAGCAAGAGGGGGCGCCAGTCCTACGAGCAGTACTTC
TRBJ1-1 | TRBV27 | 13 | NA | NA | CASNQGLNTEAFF | TGTGCCAGCAATCAGGGGCTGAACACTGAAGCTTTCTTT
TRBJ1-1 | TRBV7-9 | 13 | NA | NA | CASSPVSGAEAFF | TGTGCCAGCAGCCCGGTTTCTGGAGCTGAAGCTTTCTTT
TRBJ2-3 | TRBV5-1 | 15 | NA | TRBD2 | CASSFQSGSPDTQYF | TGCGCCAGCAGCTTCCAAAGCGGGAGCCCAGATACGCAGTATTTT
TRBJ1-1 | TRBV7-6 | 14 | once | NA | CASIPGPAWTEAFF | TGTGCCAGCATCCCAGGACCGGCATGGACTGAAGCTTTCTTT
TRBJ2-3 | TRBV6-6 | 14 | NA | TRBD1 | CASRNRGRTDTQYF | TGTGCCAGCAGGAACAGGGGGCGCACAGATACGCAGTATTTT
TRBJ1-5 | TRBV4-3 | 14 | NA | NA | CASSHEYSNQPQHF | TGCGCCAGCAGCCACGAATATAGCAATCAGCCCCAGCATTTT
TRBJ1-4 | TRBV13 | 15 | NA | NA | CASSLLTGTNEKLFF | TGTGCCAGCAGCTTATTAACCGGTACTAATGAAAAACTGTTTTTT
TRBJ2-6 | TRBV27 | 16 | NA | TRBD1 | CASSGQGRSGANVLTF | TGTGCCAGCAGTGGACAGGGTAGATCTGGGGCCAACGTCCTGACTTTC
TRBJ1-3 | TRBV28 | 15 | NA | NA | CASSAPGAPGNTIYF | TGTGCCAGCAGTGCGCCAGGGGCGCCTGGAAACACCATATATTTT
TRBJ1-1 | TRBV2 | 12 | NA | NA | CASSLDSTEAFF | TGTGCCAGCAGTTTGGACAGCACTGAAGCTTTCTTT
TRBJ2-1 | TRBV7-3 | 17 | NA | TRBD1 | CASSFQTGTGRYNEQFF | TGTGCCAGCAGCTTCCAAACGGGGACAGGGCGATACAATGAGCAGTTCTTC
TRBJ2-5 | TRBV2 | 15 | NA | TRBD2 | CASSSWGGSGETQYF | TGTGCCAGCAGCAGCTGGGGCGGGAGCGGGGAGACCCAGTACTTC
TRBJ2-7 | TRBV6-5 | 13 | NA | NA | CATGPPKSSEQYF | TGTGCCACAGGACCGCCGAAGTCCTCCGAGCAGTACTTC
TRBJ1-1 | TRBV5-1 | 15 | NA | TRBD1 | CASSPGAGGNTEAFF | TGCGCCAGCAGCCCGGGGGCAGGGGGGAACACTGAAGCTTTCTTT
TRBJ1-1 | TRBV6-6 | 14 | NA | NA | CASSSTGTNTEAFF | TGTGCCAGCAGTTCCACCGGGACTAACACTGAAGCTTTCTTT
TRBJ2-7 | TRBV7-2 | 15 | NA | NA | CASSLFLAATYEQYF | TGTGCCAGCAGCTTATTTCTAGCCGCAACCTACGAGCAGTACTTC
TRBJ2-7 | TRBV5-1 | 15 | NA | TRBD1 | CASSLAGTGYYEQYF | TGCGCCAGCAGCTTGGCGGGGACAGGCTACTACGAGCAGTACTTC
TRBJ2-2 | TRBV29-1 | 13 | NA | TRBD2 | CSVARLAAGELFF | TGCAGCGTTGCGCGGCTAGCGGCCGGGGAGCTGTTTTTT
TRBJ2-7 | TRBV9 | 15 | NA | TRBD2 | CASSVGSLAVYEQYF | TGTGCCAGCAGCGTAGGTTCACTAGCGGTCTACGAGCAGTACTTC
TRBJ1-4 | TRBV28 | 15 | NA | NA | CASSASGTTNEKLFF | TGTGCCAGCAGCGCCTCCGGGACAACTAATGAAAAACTGTTTTTT
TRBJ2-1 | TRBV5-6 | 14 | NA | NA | CASSDLGPPNEQFF | TGTGCCAGCAGCGACCTTGGACCACCCAATGAGCAGTTCTTC
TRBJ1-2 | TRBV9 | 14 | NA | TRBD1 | CASSNRQGRSGYTF | TGTGCCAGCAGCAACCGACAGGGAAGGTCTGGCTACACCTTC
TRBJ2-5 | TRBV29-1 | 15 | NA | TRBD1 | CSVGGPRDSQETQYF | TGCAGCGTTGGGGGGCCCCGGGACAGTCAAGAGACCCAGTACTTC
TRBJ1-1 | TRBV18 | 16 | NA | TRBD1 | CASSVTGVAPYTEAFF | TGTGCCAGCTCCGTGACAGGGGTCGCCCCCTACACTGAAGCTTTCTTT
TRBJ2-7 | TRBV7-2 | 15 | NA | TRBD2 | CASSATSGRQYEQYF | TGTGCCAGCAGCGCAACTAGCGGGAGGCAGTACGAGCAGTACTTC
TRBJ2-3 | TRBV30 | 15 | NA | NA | CAWSVGQSFTDTQYF | TGTGCCTGGAGTGTAGGACAGTCTTTCACAGATACGCAGTATTTT